This passage covers 23 T cell receptor beta chains from one sample sequenced in a study of OX40 agonist ivuxolimab in advanced cancers. The protocol was immunoSEQ multiplex PCR, while the TCRdb copy is restricted to in-frame clones and leaves out a portion. The sample lists 35,000 to 50,000 clones, about 90% occurring once. The source was CD4+ or CD8+ T cells sorted from blood, collected in a trial of the OX40 agonist ivuxolimab. All receptors come from an adult with an advanced solid tumor such as melanoma, head and neck, liver or kidney cancer.

The V call is TRBV6-5, the J call TRBJ1-3; weak D call: TRBD1 (5 bases). Trimming removed 7 bases from V and 0 bases from J, with 10 bases in between. Germline CDR1 is MNHEY and CDR2 is SVGAGI. The CDR3 runs to 14 residues. CDR3 amino acids: CASIDGGSGNTIYF. CDR3 bases: TGTGCCAGCATCGACGGGGGCTCTGGAAACACCATATATTTT.

This clone was observed once. The chain uses TRBV7-2 and TRBJ2-3; TRBD1 or TRBD2 may be the D gene (5 bases each). Germline V CDR1 and CDR2: SGHTA, FQGNSA. V lost 4 bases and J lost 6, with 14 bases in between. CDR3 length: 14 amino acids. The CDR3 sequence is CASSSNGAVDTQYF. The CDR3 DNA reads TGTGCCAGCAGCTCTAACGGGGCCGTGGATACGCAGTATTTT.

The V and J genes are TRBV28 and TRBJ2-1; the D is unclear. V was clipped by 6 bases and J by 5 bases, with 5 bases between them. This CDR3 has 11 residues. Germline CDR1 MDHEN, CDR2 SYDVKM. CDR3 nucleotides: TGTGCCAGCAGGGAAAACAATGAGCAGTTCTTC. This gives the protein CASRENNEQFF.

The chain couples TRBV7-2 to TRBJ1-3; weak D call: TRBD1 (5 bases). The CDR3 sequence is 18 residues long. Trimming pared 3 bases from V and 0 bases from J, leaving 18 bases between. Germline CDR1 is SGHTA and CDR2 is FQGNSA. CDR3 in amino acids: CASSFRGASLSSGNTIYF. The CDR3 DNA is TGTGCCAGCAGCTTCAGAGGGGCAAGCCTCTCCTCTGGAAACACCATATATTTT.

The gene calls are TRBV18 and TRBJ2-2; maybe TRBD1 (5 bases). Germline-derived CDR1 and CDR2 are KGHSH and LQKENI. This CDR3 region has 13 residues. Deletions cut 4 bases from V and 4 bases from J, with 7 bases between. CDR3 loop: CASSQGITGELFF. CDR3 coding DNA: TGTGCCAGCTCACAGGGGATCACCGGGGAGCTGTTTTTT.

The sample holds one count of this clone. J is TRBJ2-7 and V is TRBV9; D is undetermined. CDR3 length equals 15 residues. Germline-derived CDR1 and CDR2 are SGDLS and YYNGEE. V dropped 4 bases and J dropped 0 bases, with 14 bases sitting between them. CDR3 sequence: CASSPREETSYEQYF. The CDR3 bases are TGTGCCAGCAGCCCGAGAGAGGAGACCTCCTACGAGCAGTACTTC.

V gene TRBV28 combines with J gene TRBJ1-2; D not resolved. From germline, CDR1 is MDHEN and CDR2 SYDVKM. V was pared by 6 bases and J by 2 bases, with 13 bases between. This CDR3 region has 14 residues. CDR3 sequence (DNA): TGTGCCAGCAGCCAGATCGGTCCGAACTATGGCTACACCTTC. Protein: CASSQIGPNYGYTF.

This clone showed up just a few times. The CDR3 nucleotides are TGTGCCAGCAGCACCGGGACTAGCGGGGCTATGTTCTTC. Residues: CASSTGTSGAMFF. The rearrangement uses TRBV7-2 and TRBJ2-1; 13 bases are shared with TRBD2. Germline V gene lookup returns CDR1 SGHTA and CDR2 FQGNSA. This CDR3 is 13 amino acids long. V shed 5 bases, J shed 15 bases, and the junction held 7 bases outside the gene matches.

This clone has a handful of counts. The genes are TRBV2 and TRBJ2-4; D is ambiguous. The CDR3 loop spans 14 amino acids. Germline loops: CDR1 SNHLY, CDR2 FYNNEI. V lost 6 bases and J lost 0, with 9 bases in between. CDR3 residues: CASRRRVAKNIQYF. Here the CDR3 DNA reads TGTGCCAGCAGACGTAGGGTAGCCAAAAACATTCAGTACTTC.

J is TRBJ2-1 and V is TRBV5-1, with TRBD1 identical over 11 bases. The CDR3 has 15 residues. Germline values: CDR1 SGHRS, CDR2 YFSETQ. After removal of 3 bases from V and 7 bases from J, the junction contained 6 bases not matched to a gene. The CDR3 loop is CASSSVRDRGNEQFF. For the CDR3, the DNA is TGCGCCAGCAGCTCCGTCCGGGACAGGGGGAATGAGCAGTTCTTC.

The V gene is TRBV4-1, the J gene TRBJ2-1, with a possible D match to TRBD1 (7 bases). V was pared by 0 bases and J by 5 bases, with 11 bases between. This CDR3 is 15 amino acids long. Germline V gene data show CDR1 as MGHRA and CDR2 as YSYEKL. CDR3 nucleotides: TGCGCCAGCAGCCAAGAGGGGGGACAGCACAATGAGCAGTTCTTC. Its translation is CASSQEGGQHNEQFF.

V and J are TRBV19 and TRBJ2-7, with TRBD1 matching 9 bases. Germline assignment: CDR1 LNHDA and CDR2 SQIVND (reference sequence). This CDR3 has 14 amino acids. J gave up 0 bases and V 7 bases, and 4 bases lay outside the gene matches. The CDR3: CASKPGQGSYEQYF. The CDR3 DNA reads TGTGCCAGTAAACCGGGACAGGGCTCCTACGAGCAGTACTTC.

The chain has TRBV28 and TRBJ2-7; 7 bases agree with TRBD2. The CDR3 has 14 amino acids. The junction had 9 bases not matched to a gene; V was cut back by 7 bases and J by 3 bases. Per the germline V gene, CDR1 is MDHEN and CDR2 is SYDVKM. The CDR3 DNA is TGTGCCAGCAACCCGCTTGCGGGAGACTACGAGCAGTACTTC. Protein sequence: CASNPLAGDYEQYF.

The genes are TRBV19 and TRBJ1-5; TRBD1 might be the D (5 bases). Germline V gene data show CDR1 as LNHDA and CDR2 as SQIVND (reference sequence). This CDR3 has 16 amino acids. The V and J ends lost 5 bases and 5 bases respectively, with 19 bases between them. The DNA of the CDR3 is TGTGCCAGTAGTGCGGATTACGGGGGATGGGATCAGCCCCAGCATTTT. Translating it yields CASSADYGGWDQPQHF.

CDR3 nucleotide sequence: TGTGCCAGCAGCCCAGGGGGGGGGAGCTCCTACGAGCAGTACTTC. Translating gives CASSPGGGSSYEQYF. The rearrangement links TRBV5-4 to TRBJ2-7, with D perhaps assigned TRBD1 or TRBD2 (7 bases each). Trimming stripped 4 bases from V and 0 bases from J, with 14 bases between. Germline values: CDR1 SGHNT, CDR2 YYREEE (reference sequence). The CDR3 totals 15 residues.

The chain has TRBV7-9 and TRBJ2-5; D gene ambiguous. The ends were cut back, 0 bases at V and 5 bases at J, with 1 base in the middle. This CDR3 has 11 amino acids. Germline values: CDR1 SEHNR, CDR2 FQNEAQ (reference sequence). CDR3 in DNA: TGTGCCAGCAGCTTAGCGGAGACCCAGTACTTC. As protein: CASSLAETQYF.

The gene calls are TRBV9 and TRBJ2-2; 9 bases fit TRBD2. J lost 8 bases, V lost 0 bases, and 8 bases had no gene match. The CDR3 extends over 16 amino acids. Germline V lookup: CDR1 SGDLS, CDR2 YYNGEE. Here the CDR3 reads CASSVDGSGSSGELFF. CDR3 DNA: TGTGCCAGCAGCGTAGATGGTAGCGGGAGTTCGGGGGAGCTGTTTTTT.

The CDR3 region has the DNA TGTGCCATCAGAGCCTCACCGGACTCTGGAAACACCATATATTTT. It encodes CAIRASPDSGNTIYF. The V call is TRBV10-3, the J call TRBJ1-3; D unresolved. CDR1 ENHRY and CDR2 SYGVKD come from the germline V gene. The CDR3 totals 15 residues. Trimming took 6 bases from V and 0 from J, leaving 12 bases between them.

In this sample, this clone turned up a few times. The chain has TRBV9 and TRBJ2-1, with 12 bases fitting TRBD2. V shed 3 bases and J 7 bases; nucleotides not matched to a gene: 5. This CDR3 is built from 15 residues. CDR1 and CDR2 (germline): SGDLS, YYNGEE. The CDR3 reads CASSALAGGHNEQFF. The DNA of the CDR3 is TGTGCCAGCAGCGCACTAGCGGGAGGACATAATGAGCAGTTCTTC.

V usage is TRBV29-1 and J usage is TRBJ1-3, with D perhaps TRBD1 (6 bases). Trimming took 6 bases from V and 7 from J, leaving 13 bases between them. CDR3 length equals 12 residues. Germline CDR1 and CDR2: SQVTM and ANQGSEA. This CDR3 is CSVGTGRNTIYF. CDR3 sequence (DNA): TGCAGCGTAGGAACAGGGCGCAACACCATATATTTT.

The gene calls are TRBV7-9 and TRBJ2-5; maybe TRBD2 (5 bases). Trimming cost V 0 bases and J 0 bases, with 8 bases left between them. Per germline, CDR1 SEHNR and CDR2 FQNEAQ (reference sequence). CDR3 length: 15 amino acids. The CDR3 loop reads CASSLAGAYQETQYF. Written as DNA, the CDR3 is TGTGCCAGCAGCTTAGCGGGAGCGTACCAAGAGACCCAGTACTTC.

V usage is TRBV2 and J usage is TRBJ2-7, with a tentative D call TRBD1 (6 bases). CDR1 is SNHLY and CDR2 is FYNNEI in the germline V gene. CDR3 size: 14 residues. Trimming removed 6 bases from V and 6 bases from J, with 18 bases in between. The CDR3 nucleotides read TGTGCCAGCAGGGGGGCCAGGGTCTGGCTCGAGCAGTACTTC. Translating it yields CASRGARVWLEQYF.

V gene TRBV4-3 combines with J gene TRBJ2-3, with TRBD2 identical over 10 bases. Looked up from germline, CDR1 is LGHNA and CDR2 is YSLEER. The CDR3 consists of 15 residues. V gave up 2 bases and J gave up 3 bases; unmatched junction bases: 2. The DNA for the CDR3 is TGCGCCAGCAGCCAAACTAGCGGGGCAACAGATACGCAGTATTTT. Translating gives CASSQTSGATDTQYF.